Listed here are 14 T cell receptor beta chains from one sample, sequenced in a study of regulatory T cells in long-lasting Graves disease. Investigators prepared the TCR beta libraries by applying iRepertoire HTBI primers and Arm-PCR of CDR3 regions. One entry per CDR3 protein results from TCRdb running MiXCR on the multiplex PCR reads. The sample shows under 700,000 distinct CDR3 sequences, around 16% of them seen only once. Time point denoted: newly diagnosed GD, antithyroid drugs for less than 3 months. RNA extracted from PBMCs served as the sequencing template. The sample was also reused in another study, on T cells in Graves' hyperthyroidism and ophthalmopathy.

This material consisted of peripheral blood mononuclear cells (PBMCs), taken at new diagnosis, from a patient treated with antithyroid drugs. Every receptor here comes from a woman aged 35-60 years with Graves disease.

The chain is built from TRBV24-1 and TRBJ1-5; D is perhaps TRBD1 (5 bases). This CDR3 comprises 12 residues. Germline CDR1 and CDR2: KGHDR and SFDVKD. V lost 4 bases, J lost 9 bases, and 9 bases lay in between. The CDR3 loop reads CATSDEGRPQHF. DNA for the CDR3: TGTGCCACCAGTGACGAGGGGCGGCCCCAGCATTTT.

Many counts were recorded for this clonotype. The V gene is TRBV11-3, the J gene TRBJ2-2, with 9 bases lining up with TRBD1. Trimming at V came to 5 bases and at J to 5 bases, leaving 6 bases not matched to a gene. The germline V gene has CDR1 SGHNT and CDR2 YENEEA. The length of the CDR3 is 15 residues. The DNA for the CDR3 is TGTGCCAGCAGCCAGGGACAGGGTGGAACCGGGGAGCTGTTTTTT. Translated, it gives CASSQGQGGTGELFF.

This clonotype was detected ten times or more. The chain combines TRBV6-1 with TRBJ1-1, with D uncertain. V was clipped by 6 bases and J by 2 bases, with 16 bases between them. In germline, CDR1 is MNHNS, CDR2 SASEGT. The CDR3 length is 15 residues. The DNA for the CDR3 is TGTGCCAGCAGCCTATCCCATCAAGGTAACACTGAAGCTTTCTTT. Protein sequence: CASSLSHQGNTEAFF.

This clonotype was seen ten or more times. The CDR3 DNA reads TGTGCCAGCAGCCAGGACAGGGGGGACACTGAAGCTTTCTTT. Translated: CASSQDRGDTEAFF. The chain carries TRBV6-2 or TRBV6-3 and TRBJ1-1, with 10 nucleotides matching TRBD1. The germline CDR1 and CDR2 sequences are MNHEY and SVGEGT. Trimming took 6 bases from V and 3 from J; bases not matched to a gene: 4. CDR3 length: 14 residues.

This clonotype was detected many times. The chain couples TRBV6-5 to TRBJ1-2; perhaps TRBD1 as D (5 bases). The germline gives CDR1 MNHEY, CDR2 SVGAGI. The CDR3 length is 15 residues. Trimming pared 0 bases from V and 6 bases from J, leaving 14 bases between. The CDR3 sequence is CASSYSRRGADGYTF. In DNA, the CDR3 is TGTGCCAGCAGTTACTCGAGACGGGGCGCAGATGGCTACACCTTC.

J is TRBJ1-5 and V is TRBV18; 9 nucleotides align to TRBD1. Germline V gives CDR1 KGHSH, CDR2 LQKENI. Trimming at V came to 2 bases and at J to 1 base, leaving 6 bases not matched to a gene. CDR3 length equals 17 residues. The DNA for the CDR3 is TGTGCCAGCTCACCATACAGGGGGCTGGGGAGCAATCAGCCCCAGCATTTT. It encodes CASSPYRGLGSNQPQHF.

The chain combines TRBV20-1 with TRBJ1-2; TRBD1 is a possible D gene (5 bases). Germline CDR1 DFQATT, CDR2 SNEGSKA (reference sequence). V lost 0 bases, J lost 2 bases, and 16 bases lay in between. The CDR3 has 16 residues. The CDR3 sequence is CSARDVEGVVNYGYTF. DNA for the CDR3: TGCAGTGCTAGAGATGTTGAAGGGGTTGTAAACTATGGCTACACCTTC.

This clonotype turned up a few times. This chain links TRBV19 with TRBJ2-5; 8 nucleotides agree with TRBD1. Trimming at V came to 5 bases and at J to 5 bases, leaving 7 bases not matched to a gene. CDR1 LNHDA and CDR2 SQIVND come from the germline V gene (reference sequence). The CDR3 consists of 14 residues. CDR3 nucleotide sequence: TGTGCCAGTAGTGCGACAGGGGCGTTCGAGACCCAGTACTTC. Its protein is CASSATGAFETQYF.

This clonotype was observed at least ten times. The chain joins TRBV27 to TRBJ1-5; possible D gene TRBD1, 6 bases. With 8 bases removed from V and 5 bases from J, the gap between germline ends came to 22 bases. The germline V gene has CDR1 MNHEY and CDR2 SMNVEV (reference sequence). This CDR3 spans 16 amino acids. DNA of the CDR3: TGTGCCAGCCAGTCTCGGGACACCTCTCTTGATCAGCCCCAGCATTTT. Translated: CASQSRDTSLDQPQHF.

This clonotype was seen ten or more times. The chain uses TRBV19 and TRBJ2-1, with D possibly TRBD1 on 5 matching bases. Germline V gives CDR1 LNHDA, CDR2 SQIVND (reference sequence). Trimming left V 4 bases short and J 0 bases short, with 19 bases between. The CDR3 has 18 residues. CDR3 sequence (DNA): TGTGCCAGTAGTAACCCCCCCTGGGGCAGCGACTCCTACAATGAGCAGTTCTTC. Translated: CASSNPPWGSDSYNEQFF.

This clonotype occurred many times. This sequence joins TRBV6-2 or TRBV6-3 and TRBJ2-1; 9 positions agree with TRBD2. Germline CDR1 reads MNHEY; CDR2 reads SVGEGT. J lost 5 bases, V lost 2 bases, and 1 base had no gene match. CDR3 size: 14 residues. The CDR3 loop is CASSYGLAHNEQFF. DNA of the CDR3: TGTGCCAGCAGTTACGGACTAGCGCACAATGAGCAGTTCTTC.

There are many counts of this clonotype. The chain joins TRBV20-1 to TRBJ2-7, with D perhaps assigned TRBD1 or TRBD2 (6 bases each). The length of the CDR3 is 15 residues. The germline V and J ends were trimmed by 6 bases and 3 bases, with 21 bases remaining between them. Germline V gene data show CDR1 as DFQATT and CDR2 as SNEGSKA (reference sequence). The CDR3 loop reads CSASPGAPNFYEQYF. The CDR3 region has the DNA TGCAGTGCGAGCCCGGGGGCGCCCAACTTCTACGAGCAGTACTTC.

This clonotype has a count of ten or more. A junction boundary mismatches the germline segment, possibly from a read error. The chain couples TRBV5-1 to TRBJ1-2; D is possibly TRBD1 (5 bases). CDR3 length: 15 residues. Germline V gene lookup returns CDR1 SGHRS and CDR2 YFSETQ. This CDR3 is CASSLGAQGNYGYTF. DNA for the CDR3: TGTGCCAGCAGCTTAGGGGCCCAGGGAAACTATGGCTACACCTTC.

This clonotype was counted a few times. The chain combines TRBV5-1 with TRBJ2-5; D is unresolved. V was pared by 0 bases and J by 2 bases, with 14 bases between. The germline gives CDR1 SGHRS, CDR2 YFSETQ. This CDR3 is 16 amino acids long. Written as DNA, the CDR3 is TGCGCCAGCAGCTTGGCCTTTGGCGGCAGTCAAGAGACCCAGTACTTC. Translated: CASSLAFGGSQETQYF. Based on the CDR3 plus reference TRBV5-1 and TRBJ2-5, the full variable domain is KAGVTQTPRYLIKTRGQQVTLSCSPISGHRSVSWYQQTPGQGLQFLFEYFSETQRNKGNFPGRFSGRQFSNSRSEMNVSTLELGDSALYLCASSLAFGGSQETQYFGPGTRLLVL.